This paragraph reports one T cell receptor beta chain. What it recognizes is unknown. This PCR relied on a set of 60 Vbeta primers and 13 Jbeta primers. Method: immunoSEQ multiplex PCR; TCRdb's copy keeps in-frame clones and lacks some. Among about 160,000 clones listed, roughly 81% were seen once. This record belongs to a study of cytomegalovirus exposure and HLA in healthy donors. Overall study context: Roughly 180 million T cells yielded under 130 million unique TCR beta sequences in earlier analysis. Study-wide results and limits: It was shown in a later analysis that HLA-associated TCR beta chains were more clonally expanded than other, equally common chains. Confirmation was obtained in vitro that three CMV-associated chains are specific for CMV antigens. A missense variant in DCLRE1C was later tied to TCR beta V- and J-gene trimming.

Germline CDR1 reads SGHKS; CDR2 reads YYEKEE (reference sequence). The ends were cut back, 2 bases at V and 1 base at J, with 6 bases in the middle. The CDR3 spans 14 residues. This sequence joins TRBV5-5 and TRBJ2-2; D unresolved. This clonotype was obtained from a man aged 18 to 29 in good health and CMV-seropositive. The sequencing input was PBMCs. Here the CDR3 reads CASSFSQNTGELFF. Here the CDR3 DNA reads TGTGCCAGCAGCTTCTCACAGAACACCGGGGAGCTGTTTTTT.